Presented here are 26 T cell receptor beta chains from one specimen sequenced in a study of blood T cells in healthy people across ages. A second about 7 to 12 cycle PCR used barcoded and J-beta primers. TCRdb independently ran MiXCR on the 5' RACE reads; one entry per CDR3 protein. Altogether just over 1 million distinct CDR3 sequences are present, under 45% being singletons, with the ten largest covering 18%. The sample was blood. These receptors were collected from a woman aged 55-70 years in good health.

The CDR3 is CASSLSRSRTEPSYNEQFF. CDR3 sequence (DNA): TGTGCCAGCAGTTTATCGAGGTCACGGACAGAACCTTCCTACAATGAGCAGTTCTTC. V gene TRBV27 combines with J gene TRBJ2-1, with D perhaps TRBD1 (6 bases). There are 19 residues in the CDR3. The germline V gene encodes CDR1 MNHEY and CDR2 SMNVEV (reference sequence). V was trimmed by 0 bases and J by 1 base, leaving 19 bases between them.

There are a few counts of this clonotype. V and J are TRBV27 and TRBJ2-4, with a tentative D call TRBD1 (5 bases). V dropped 6 bases and J dropped 4 bases, with 13 bases sitting between them. The germline CDR1 and CDR2 sequences are MNHEY and SMNVEV (reference sequence). This CDR3 comprises 14 residues. The CDR3 sequence is CASRPLGQKNIQYF. CDR3 DNA: TGTGCCAGCAGACCCCTGGGGCAGAAAAACATTCAGTACTTC.

This clonotype was counted a few times. The rearrangement uses TRBV20-1 and TRBJ2-1, with D perhaps TRBD2 (7 bases). This CDR3 spans 21 amino acids. V dropped 0 bases and J dropped 1 base, with 28 bases sitting between them. Per germline, CDR1 DFQATT and CDR2 SNEGSKA (reference sequence). The DNA of the CDR3 is TGCAGTGCTAGAGATCTGCGCGGAGGGGGAGGGGGTCCAGGATCCTACAATGAGCAGTTCTTC. Its protein is CSARDLRGGGGGPGSYNEQFF.

The CDR3 DNA reads TGTGCCAGCTCACCTCAGACCCGGATCGTCCCCTACGAGCAGTACTTC. Translated, it gives CASSPQTRIVPYEQYF. The chain links TRBV18 to TRBJ2-7; D ambiguous. Germline lookup yields CDR1 KGHSH and CDR2 LQKENI. Trimming pared 3 bases from V and 2 bases from J, leaving 17 bases between. The CDR3 covers 16 residues.

There are a few counts of this clonotype. The gene calls are TRBV6-5 and TRBJ2-1; weak D call: TRBD1 (8 bases). The V and J ends lost 0 bases and 8 bases respectively, with 20 bases between them. The CDR3 totals 17 residues. Germline assignment: CDR1 MNHEY and CDR2 SVGAGI. The CDR3 here is CASSYSRAGGAGDEQFF. DNA for the CDR3: TGTGCCAGCAGTTACTCGAGGGCAGGGGGCGCGGGGGATGAGCAGTTCTTC.

This clonotype was recorded a few times. The chain links TRBV20-1 to TRBJ2-1; 8 nucleotides match TRBD2. V lost 0 bases, J lost 1 base, and 8 bases stayed unmatched. CDR3 length equals 17 residues. CDR1 DFQATT and CDR2 SNEGSKA come from the germline V gene (reference sequence). This CDR3 is CSARDVSGRGSYNEQFF. In DNA, the CDR3 is TGCAGTGCTAGAGATGTAAGCGGGAGAGGGTCCTACAATGAGCAGTTCTTC.

The chain is built from TRBV9 and TRBJ2-4; D remains unclear. The CDR3 sequence is 13 residues long. Germline values: CDR1 SGDLS, CDR2 YYNGEE. Trimming left V 5 bases short and J 8 bases short, with 14 bases between. Written as DNA, the CDR3 is TGTGCCAGCAGTGAGAGTCCATCGGACATTCAGTACTTC. This sequence encodes CASSESPSDIQYF.

The rearrangement joins TRBV18 to TRBJ2-1; the match to TRBD2 covers 12 bases. Germline CDR1 reads KGHSH; CDR2 reads LQKENI. This CDR3 spans 17 amino acids. V gave up 1 base and J gave up 6 bases; unmatched junction bases: 7. This chain's CDR3 is CASSPLPTSGRPNEQFF. As DNA, the CDR3 is TGTGCCAGCTCACCACTTCCAACTAGCGGGAGGCCCAATGAGCAGTTCTTC.

The chain uses TRBV20-1 and TRBJ2-1; either TRBD1 or TRBD2 may fit D (5 bases each). V lost 7 bases and J 5 bases, leaving 21 bases between the germline ends. The CDR3 has 15 residues. The germline V gene encodes CDR1 DFQATT and CDR2 SNEGSKA (reference sequence). CDR3 sequence: CSVERGGQRNNEQFF. In DNA form, the CDR3 reads TGCAGTGTTGAGAGGGGCGGACAAAGAAACAATGAGCAGTTCTTC.

This clonotype has just a few counts. The rearrangement uses TRBV9 and TRBJ2-3; D is uncertain. This CDR3 region has 14 residues. Germline loops: CDR1 SGDLS, CDR2 YYNGEE. Trimming left V 2 bases short and J 2 bases short, with 9 bases between. CDR3 sequence: CASSVDFFTDTQYF. Here the CDR3 DNA reads TGTGCCAGCAGCGTCGACTTTTTCACAGATACGCAGTATTTT. The full variable domain, its missing parts supplied by reference TRBV9 and TRBJ2-3, is DSGVTQTPKHLITATGQRVTLRCSPRSGDLSVYWYQQSLDQGLQFLIQYYNGEERAKGNILERFSAQQFPDLHSELNLSSLELGDSALYFCASSVDFFTDTQYFGPGTRLTVL.

The chain employs TRBV28 and TRBJ2-1; TRBD2 matches 12 bases. Germline V gives CDR1 MDHEN, CDR2 SYDVKM. The V and J ends lost 2 bases and 9 bases, in that order; junction bases with no gene match: 5. The length of the CDR3 is 15 residues. The CDR3 DNA is TGTGCCAGCAGTTTAGTGACTAGCGGGAGTGCTGAGCAGTTCTTC. It is translated as CASSLVTSGSAEQFF.

The chain is built from TRBV28 and TRBJ1-2; 9 bases line up with TRBD1. This CDR3 comprises 15 residues. Germline assignment: CDR1 MDHEN and CDR2 SYDVKM. J lost 6 bases, V lost 6 bases, and 11 bases had no gene match. CDR3 nucleotide sequence: TGTGCCAGCAGGGACCGCGGGACAGGGTCTGATGGCTACACCTTC. Translating it yields CASRDRGTGSDGYTF.

The DNA for the CDR3 is TGTGCCAGCAGAGGACTAGCGGGAGAGAGTGAGCAGTACTTC. Protein product: CASRGLAGESEQYF. This chain connects TRBV27 to TRBJ2-5; 13 positions agree with TRBD2. Per germline, CDR1 MNHEY and CDR2 SMNVEV (reference sequence). The CDR3 sequence is 14 residues long. Trimming cost V 6 bases and J 11 bases; bases outside gene matches: 9.

The chain is built from TRBV29-1 and TRBJ1-1; D is unclear. The CDR3 loop spans 12 amino acids. The germline V gene encodes CDR1 SQVTM and CDR2 ANQGSEA. The V end lost 3 bases, the J end lost 5 bases, and 10 bases lay between the germline ends. The CDR3 DNA reads TGCAGCGTTGATTCCCAGGAGACTGAAGCTTTCTTT. Translation gives CSVDSQETEAFF.

The chain couples TRBV20-1 to TRBJ2-3; D gene ambiguous. Deletions cut 3 bases from V and 2 bases from J, with 12 bases between. This CDR3 is built from 14 residues. Germline V gene lookup returns CDR1 DFQATT and CDR2 SNEGSKA (reference sequence). Here the CDR3 reads CSASVPAPTDTQYF. In DNA, the CDR3 is TGCAGTGCTAGCGTCCCAGCCCCCACAGATACGCAGTATTTT.

This clonotype was counted a few times. CDR3 region: CASSSGGTGGGGYTF. Here the CDR3 DNA reads TGTGCCAGCAGCTCCGGAGGTACGGGGGGAGGAGGCTACACCTTC. V is TRBV7-2 and J is TRBJ1-2; D may be TRBD1 (5 bases). With 4 bases removed from V and 8 bases from J, the gap between germline ends came to 20 bases. CDR3 size: 15 residues. In germline, CDR1 is SGHTA, CDR2 FQGNSA.

V usage is TRBV6-1 and J usage is TRBJ1-4; no reliable D call. The germline V gene has CDR1 MNHNS and CDR2 SASEGT. This CDR3 contains 14 residues. V lost 3 bases and J lost 8, with 13 bases in between. CDR3 sequence (DNA): TGTGCCAGCAGTGACGCCATAGTGGTCGAAAAACTGTTTTTT. Protein sequence: CASSDAIVVEKLFF.

The chain joins TRBV20-1 to TRBJ1-1; D not resolved. Trimming cost V 5 bases and J 3 bases, with 13 bases left between them. The germline gives CDR1 DFQATT, CDR2 SNEGSKA (reference sequence). This CDR3 region has 13 residues. The DNA for the CDR3 is TGCAGTGCTCTAGATAAGTGGGACACTGAAGCTTTCTTT. It translates to CSALDKWDTEAFF.

This clonotype was found once. This chain connects TRBV29-1 to TRBJ2-1, with D uncertain. Judging by the DNA end, TRBJ2-7 fits better; the J call may be wrong. The CDR3 consists of 13 residues. The germline gives CDR1 SQVTM, CDR2 ANQGSEA. The CDR3 region has the DNA TGCAGCGCCCGCCCAAGCTCCTACAATGAGCAGTACTTC. The encoded protein is CSARPSSYNEQYF.

This chain uses TRBV7-8 with TRBJ2-1; 8 nucleotides line up with TRBD2. The CDR3 totals 15 residues. After removal of 2 bases from V and 7 bases from J, the junction contained 7 bases not matched to a gene. Germline CDR1 reads SGHVS; CDR2 reads FQNEAQ. CDR3 loop: CASSLMVAGLNEQFF. The DNA of the CDR3 is TGTGCCAGCAGCTTAATGGTAGCGGGGCTGAATGAGCAGTTCTTC.

The rearrangement links TRBV27 to TRBJ1-2; the match to TRBD1 covers 9 bases. Trimming cost V 3 bases and J 2 bases; bases outside gene matches: 7. CDR1 and CDR2 (germline): MNHEY, SMNVEV (reference sequence). The CDR3 contains 16 residues. The CDR3 sequence is CASSLLQGAANYGYTF. CDR3 DNA: TGTGCCAGCAGTTTGCTACAGGGGGCGGCGAACTATGGCTACACCTTC.

This chain links TRBV20-1 with TRBJ1-2, with D perhaps TRBD1 (6 bases). Deletions cut 6 bases from V and 2 bases from J, with 13 bases between. Germline V CDR1 and CDR2: DFQATT, SNEGSKA (reference sequence). CDR3 length: 13 amino acids. The CDR3 nucleotides read TGCAGTGCCGAAAGGGGGGGAAACTATGGCTACACCTTC. Protein product: CSAERGGNYGYTF.

This clonotype was recorded at least ten times. The chain employs TRBV29-1 and TRBJ2-4; D is uncertain. This CDR3 comprises 12 residues. The germline V gene has CDR1 SQVTM and CDR2 ANQGSEA. With 4 bases removed from V and 9 bases from J, the gap between germline ends came to 13 bases. This CDR3 is CSVGLSSGIQYF. As DNA, the CDR3 is TGCAGCGTTGGATTGAGTTCGGGCATTCAGTACTTC.

CDR3 region: CASSGGKGGANVLTF. The CDR3 DNA reads as TGTGCCAGCAGCGGGGGGAAAGGTGGGGCCAACGTCCTGACTTTC. The rearrangement joins TRBV7-2 to TRBJ2-6; tentatively, D is TRBD2 (6 bases). The CDR3 is 15 amino acids. CDR1 and CDR2 from the germline V gene are SGHTA and FQGNSA. V was pared by 5 bases and J by 3 bases, with 11 bases between. Complete variable domain (other parts from reference TRBV7-2 and TRBJ2-6): GAGVSQSPSNKVTEKGKDVELRCDPISGHTALYWYRQSLGQGLEFLIYFQGNSAPDKSGLPSDRFSAERTGGSVSTLTIQRTQQEDSAVYLCASSGGKGGANVLTFGAGSRLTVL.

The chain joins TRBV7-7 to TRBJ2-1; D perhaps matches TRBD2 (5 bases). Trimming shortened V by 0 bases and J by 2 bases, and 11 bases separated the two germline ends. Looked up from germline, CDR1 is SSHAT and CDR2 is FNYEAQ (reference sequence). The CDR3 is 16 residues long. The DNA of the CDR3 is TGTGCCAGCAGCTTAGCCCGAGGGTGGCCCTACAATGAGCAGTTCTTC. Its translation: CASSLARGWPYNEQFF.

The CDR3 is CASRRTDSGANVLTF. In DNA form, the CDR3 reads TGTGCCAGCCGCCGGACAGACTCTGGGGCCAACGTCCTGACTTTC. The chain uses TRBV11-1 and TRBJ2-6, with D possibly being TRBD1 (6 bases). The V gene's germline CDR1 is SGHAT and CDR2 FQDESV (reference sequence). Deletions cut 8 bases from V and 0 bases from J, with 11 bases between. CDR3 length: 15 residues.